A selection of T cell receptor beta chains follows, all from one sample in a study of cytomegalovirus exposure and HLA in healthy donors. Method: immunoSEQ multiplex PCR; TCRdb's copy keeps in-frame clones and lacks some. The profile shows 150,000 to 250,000 clones, around 76% of them singletons. Sequenced input: PBMCs. All receptors come from a man aged 25 to 40 in good health and CMV-seronegative. CDR3s leave out the opening cysteine and the closing phenylalanine or tryptophan. The order of the fields is J gene, V gene, CDR3 protein.

J gene: TRBJ2-5; V gene: TRBV28; CDR3 protein: ASSFGAGGWETQY
J gene: TRBJ2-3; V gene: TRBV9; CDR3 protein: ASSGLVPSTDTQY
J gene: TRBJ1-5; V gene: TRBV7-9; CDR3 protein: SSSQLDQPQH
J gene: TRBJ2-1; V gene: TRBV9; CDR3 protein: ASSWQVGVNEQF
J gene: TRBJ1-5; V gene: TRBV28; CDR3 protein: ASSFAGQQPQH
J gene: TRBJ2-7; V gene: TRBV5-1; CDR3 protein: ASSARTSGYYEQY
J gene: TRBJ2-3; V gene: TRBV18; CDR3 protein: ASSPPRVSTDTQY
J gene: TRBJ1-1; V gene: TRBV5-1; CDR3 protein: ASSSNMNTEAF
J gene: TRBJ1-1; V gene: TRBV7-9; CDR3 protein: ASSLAGEIVHTEAF
J gene: TRBJ1-2; V gene: TRBV28; CDR3 protein: ASRVRRSGGYT
J gene: TRBJ1-3; V gene: TRBV21-1; CDR3 protein: ASSKGRQGYSLGNTIY
J gene: TRBJ1-1; V gene: TRBV7-3; CDR3 protein: ASSLTRDLGMNTEAF
J gene: TRBJ2-5; V gene: TRBV5-4; CDR3 protein: ASSLGVGGETQY
J gene: TRBJ2-7; V gene: TRBV10-2; CDR3 protein: ASRYSYEQY
J gene: TRBJ2-3; V gene: TRBV5-1; CDR3 protein: ASSLRVETDTQY
J gene: TRBJ2-5; V gene: TRBV15; CDR3 protein: ATSRDGTGRGQETQY
J gene: TRBJ1-5; V gene: TRBV9; CDR3 protein: ASSMVGNQPQH
J gene: TRBJ1-1; V gene: TRBV19; CDR3 protein: ASSGTWRKGSEAF
J gene: TRBJ2-1; V gene: TRBV15; CDR3 protein: ATSRDMGLAGNEQF
J gene: TRBJ2-7; V gene: TRBV28; CDR3 protein: ASSSVVGGPYEQY
J gene: TRBJ2-1; V gene: TRBV7-9; CDR3 protein: ASSLLPEQF
J gene: TRBJ2-1; V gene: TRBV19; CDR3 protein: ASSIVSLRNNEQF
J gene: TRBJ2-1; V gene: TRBV11-2; CDR3 protein: ASSFRGTYNEQF
J gene: TRBJ1-3; V gene: TRBV7-6; CDR3 protein: ASSSHWSSGNTIY
J gene: TRBJ2-1; V gene: TRBV9; CDR3 protein: ASSGGRGGRGDEQF
J gene: TRBJ2-7; V gene: TRBV25-1; CDR3 protein: ASTGLAGGPSYEQY
J gene: TRBJ1-3; V gene: TRBV30; CDR3 protein: AWSAGGFSGNTIY
J gene: TRBJ2-6; V gene: TRBV30; CDR3 protein: AWSARPGSGANVLT
J gene: TRBJ2-1; V gene: TRBV7-6; CDR3 protein: ASSLGQIQVNEQF
J gene: TRBJ2-7; V gene: TRBV25-1; CDR3 protein: ASTPPGDRSYEQY
J gene: TRBJ2-7; V gene: TRBV6-1; CDR3 protein: ASTRTGFYEQY
J gene: -; V gene: TRBV2; CDR3 protein: ASRLFGQGAVEQY
J gene: TRBJ2-2; V gene: TRBV2; CDR3 protein: ASNPGLGTGELF
J gene: TRBJ2-7; V gene: TRBV28; CDR3 protein: ASKDRWGSYEQY
J gene: TRBJ2-1; V gene: TRBV29-1; CDR3 protein: SGQVNEQF
J gene: TRBJ2-7; V gene: TRBV27; CDR3 protein: ASSLSIQNYEQY
J gene: TRBJ2-4; V gene: TRBV9; CDR3 protein: ASSPYGASGRSNIQY
J gene: TRBJ1-1; V gene: TRBV9; CDR3 protein: ASSVDAGGAKAF
J gene: TRBJ2-1; V gene: TRBV5-1; CDR3 protein: ASSLGGLAAYNEQF
J gene: TRBJ2-3; V gene: TRBV7-9; CDR3 protein: ASSSSGAADTQY
J gene: TRBJ2-2; V gene: TRBV5-1; CDR3 protein: ASSSDRGNTGELF
J gene: TRBJ1-1; V gene: TRBV11-2; CDR3 protein: ASSLSEMEAF
J gene: TRBJ2-7; V gene: TRBV5-4; CDR3 protein: ASSLGVRAYEQY
J gene: TRBJ2-3; V gene: TRBV5-1; CDR3 protein: ASSPGDRDSDTQY
J gene: TRBJ2-1; V gene: TRBV7-6; CDR3 protein: ASSLPGQGYNEQF
J gene: TRBJ2-7; V gene: TRBV5-1; CDR3 protein: ASSLVSSYEQY
J gene: TRBJ2-1; V gene: TRBV5-1; CDR3 protein: ASSPFGNEQF